This is a list of T cell receptor beta chains from one sample in a study of blood T cell repertoires in COVID-19. Libraries were prepared by immunoSEQ multiplex PCR; TCRdb keeps only in-frame clonotypes and omits some of them. The sample has about 35,000 clones; 87% are singletons. Input material: peripheral blood. These TCRs come from an elderly man with active COVID-19. The CDR3 runs from the conserved cysteine through the conserved F or W. A D gene is named only where the DNA matches it firmly. The listing skips clone size in some rows; elsewhere it reads once, few, many or a size class.

V gene	clone size	J gene	D gene	CDR3 protein	CDR3 DNA
TRBV11-2	NA	TRBJ2-1	TRBD1	CASSLDPGQGLHEQFF	TGTGCCAGCAGCTTAGATCCGGGACAGGGGTTGCATGAGCAGTTCTTC
TRBV9	NA	TRBJ2-2	NA	CASSPGQNTGELFF	TGTGCCAGCAGCCCTGGACAGAACACCGGGGAGCTGTTTTTT
TRBV28	NA	TRBJ2-7	TRBD2	CASRSSGTYEQYF	TGTGCCAGTCGTAGTAGCGGGACCTACGAGCAGTACTTC
TRBV10-1	NA	TRBJ2-5	NA	CASSDRDPETQYF	TGCGCCAGCAGTGACCGGGATCCAGAGACCCAGTACTTC
TRBV19	NA	TRBJ1-2	NA	CASSIMAGHGYTF	TGTGCCAGTAGTATAATGGCAGGGCATGGCTACACCTTC
TRBV5-1	NA	TRBJ2-5	TRBD2	CASSKGTSGLQETQYF	TGCGCCAGCAGCAAAGGGACTAGCGGGCTCCAAGAGACCCAGTACTTC
TRBV15	NA	TRBJ1-3	TRBD1	CATSRDSTGGGNTIYF	TGTGCCACCAGCAGAGATTCAACAGGGGGCGGAAACACCATATATTTT
TRBV18	NA	TRBJ1-2	TRBD1	CASSPLRRDSSTF	TGTGCCAGCTCACCACTCCGCCGGGACAGTAGCACCTTC
TRBV10-3	once	TRBJ1-2	TRBD1	CAIRGQGDSNYGYTF	TGTGCCATCAGGGGACAGGGGGACTCTAACTATGGCTACACCTTC
TRBV5-4	NA	TRBJ1-3	NA	CASSLGPEPGNTIYF	TGTGCCAGCAGCTTGGGCCCAGAACCTGGAAACACCATATATTTT
TRBV11-3	NA	TRBJ1-1	TRBD1	CASSPGQGKDMNTEAFF	TGTGCCAGCAGCCCGGGACAGGGGAAAGATATGAACACTGAAGCTTTCTTT
TRBV9	few	TRBJ2-3	NA	CASSVVGGVGDTQYF	TGTGCCAGCAGCGTAGTGGGGGGAGTGGGAGATACGCAGTATTTT
TRBV15	NA	TRBJ2-1	NA	CATSRNEDEQFF	TGTGCCACCAGCAGGAATGAGGATGAGCAGTTCTTC
TRBV30	NA	TRBJ2-7	NA	CAWRGLNYEQYF	TGTGCCTGGAGGGGACTTAACTACGAGCAGTACTTC
TRBV6-5	NA	TRBJ2-7	NA	CASRDRRSYEQYF	TGTGCCAGCAGAGACAGGCGATCCTACGAGCAGTACTTC
TRBV6-6	NA	TRBJ2-7	NA	CASSYSSVSYEQYF	TGTGCCAGCAGTTACTCGTCCGTATCCTACGAGCAGTACTTC
TRBV7-8	NA	TRBJ2-7	TRBD2	CASSLATASGTYEQYF	TGTGCCAGCAGCTTAGCGACGGCTAGCGGCACCTACGAGCAGTACTTC
TRBV10-3	NA	TRBJ2-1	TRBD2	CAISPGTSEHNEQFF	TGTGCCATCAGTCCCGGGACTAGCGAACACAATGAGCAGTTCTTC
TRBV24-1	once	TRBJ1-2	NA	CATSDLPPRGANYGYTF	TGTGCCACCAGTGATTTGCCGCCCAGGGGAGCTAACTATGGCTACACCTTC
TRBV11-2	once	TRBJ1-4	NA	CASSRRSEEKLFF	TGTGCCAGCAGCAGGAGGTCAGAGGAAAAACTGTTTTTT
TRBV5-6	NA	TRBJ2-7	NA	CASSLSSYEQYF	TGTGCCAGCAGCCTCAGCTCCTACGAGCAGTACTTC
TRBV3-1/TRBV3-2	NA	TRBJ2-2	NA	CASSQARGVGANTGELFF	TGTGCCAGCAGCCAAGCCAGGGGGGTGGGCGCGAACACCGGGGAGCTGTTTTTT
TRBV7-2	once	TRBJ2-1	TRBD2	CASSPREAGRNEQFF	TGTGCCAGCAGCCCACGCGAAGCGGGACGCAATGAGCAGTTCTTC
TRBV7-2	NA	TRBJ2-7	NA	CASSPGTPSYEQYF	TGTGCCAGCAGCCCCGGGACACCCTCCTACGAGCAGTACTTC
TRBV6-5	once	TRBJ1-6	NA	CASSYKGSGNSPLHF	TGTGCCAGCAGTTACAAAGGATCGGGTAATTCACCCCTCCACTTT
TRBV30	NA	TRBJ1-1	NA	CAWSGPAGGEAFF	TGTGCCTGGAGTGGGCCGGCGGGGGGCGAAGCTTTCTTT
TRBV5-6	once	TRBJ2-1	TRBD2	CATGTSGIFGNEQFF	TGTGCCACCGGGACTAGCGGGATATTTGGCAATGAGCAGTTCTTC
TRBV27	NA	TRBJ1-5	TRBD1	CASKEGQGRQPQHF	TGTGCCAGCAAGGAGGGACAGGGTCGTCAGCCCCAGCATTTT
TRBV7-2	NA	TRBJ2-7	TRBD1	CASSSRGQGGYEQYF	TGTGCCAGCAGCTCCAGAGGACAGGGGGGCTACGAGCAGTACTTC
TRBV4-1	NA	TRBJ2-1	NA	CASSQDMFNEQFF	TGCGCCAGCAGCCAAGATATGTTTAATGAGCAGTTCTTC
TRBV18	NA	TRBJ2-2	NA	CASSTRREDTGELFF	TGTGCCAGCTCCACCAGGAGGGAGGACACCGGGGAGCTGTTTTTT